This TCR beta chain was captured in a study of persistence of HIV-infected CD4 T cells. Study-level points and caveats: CMV- and Gag-responding cells had lower TCRbeta richness than CD3/CD28-responding cells.

For this clone: Its target is not known.

The libraries were made with immunoSEQ version 4 in survey mode. Using immunoSEQ multiplex PCR, the repertoire was profiled, and TCRdb retains in-frame clones only, with some absent. Of about 40,000 clones in the sample, around 78% were seen once. The CDR3 contains 14 residues. Germline CDR1 and CDR2: MDHEN and SYDVKM. Trimming removed 2 bases at V and 3 bases at J, with 10 bases between. The stimulus was an HIV-1 Gag 15-mer peptide pool, 1 ug/peptide/mL. CD40L/CD69 double-negative CD45RO-high memory CD4+ T cells were collected. Material: CD4+ T cells sorted from PBMCs after roughly 17-hour stimulation, obtained from a patient who received antiretroviral therapy. The receptor's source is an adult man with HIV who was CMV-seropositive. J is TRBJ1-1 and V is TRBV28, with D hard to call. The CDR3 DNA is TGTGCCAGCAGTTTAGGGCAGATCTACACTGAAGCTTTCTTT. The encoded protein is CASSLGQIYTEAFF.